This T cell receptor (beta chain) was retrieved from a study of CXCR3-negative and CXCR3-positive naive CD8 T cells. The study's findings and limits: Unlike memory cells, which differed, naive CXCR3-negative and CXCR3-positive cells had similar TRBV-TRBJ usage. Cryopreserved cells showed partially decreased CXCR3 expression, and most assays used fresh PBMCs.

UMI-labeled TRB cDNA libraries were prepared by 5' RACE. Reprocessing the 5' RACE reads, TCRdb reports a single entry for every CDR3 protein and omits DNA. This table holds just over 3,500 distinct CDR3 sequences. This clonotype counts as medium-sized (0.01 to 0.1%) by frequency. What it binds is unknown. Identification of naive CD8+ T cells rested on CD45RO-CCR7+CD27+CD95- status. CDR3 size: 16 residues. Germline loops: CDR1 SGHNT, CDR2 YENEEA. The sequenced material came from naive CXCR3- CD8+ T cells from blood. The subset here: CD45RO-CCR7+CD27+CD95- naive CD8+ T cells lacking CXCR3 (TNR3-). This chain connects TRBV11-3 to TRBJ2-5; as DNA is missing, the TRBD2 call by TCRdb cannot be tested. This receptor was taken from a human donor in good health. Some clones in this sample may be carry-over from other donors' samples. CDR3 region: CASSLRGTSGRETQYF.